The clone carrying this T cell receptor beta chain was seen only a few times. TCRdb used MiXCR to reprocess the 5' RACE reads, holding one entry per CDR3 protein. The sample carries 200,000 or so distinct CDR3 sequences, more than 6.5% recorded once. The sample is drawn from a study of identical twins. Germline V gene lookup returns CDR1 MGHRA and CDR2 YSYEKL. V gave up 2 bases and J gave up 9 bases; unmatched junction bases: 13. This CDR3 comprises 17 residues. In addition, the sample was reused for a study of yellow fever vaccine responses in identical twins.

V usage is TRBV4-1 and J usage is TRBJ2-1; 10 nucleotides agree with TRBD2. The TCR was taken from a woman aged 18-29 years in good health. Sequenced sample: memory (CD45RO+) T cells sorted from blood. Here the CDR3 DNA reads TGCGCCAGCAGCCAACGGGTATTAGCGGGAGGTCATGTTGAGCAGTTCTTC. Translating gives CASSQRVLAGGHVEQFF.